Listed below are T cell receptor beta chains from one sample, sequenced in a study of vaccination and CD4 T cells after COVID-19. No antigens are known for them. TCRdb used MiXCR to reprocess the PCR reads, holding one entry per CDR3 protein. The data contain approximately 21,000 distinct CDR3 sequences, 55% of them singletons. Sequencing was performed on CD4+ T cells from blood, cultured in vitro. These receptors were taken from a human donor who had recovered from COVID-19. CDR3s include the opening cysteine and the closing phenylalanine or tryptophan. A D gene is named only where the DNA matches it firmly. Not all rows give a size; the values are once, few, many and, for expanded clones, a class.

j_gene	v_gene	abundance	d_gene	CDR3nt	CDR3aa
TRBJ1-2	TRBV28	few	.	TGTGCCAGCAGTACCTCGTCCGGCTACACCTTC	CASSTSSGYTF
TRBJ1-3	TRBV10-3	few	TRBD1	TGTGCCATCGGGACAGGGGCTACTGGAAACACCATATATTTT	CAIGTGATGNTIYF
TRBJ1-2	TRBV19	.	.	TGTGCCAGTAGTAAAGAGGGACCCTATGGCTACACCTTC	CASSKEGPYGYTF
TRBJ2-7	TRBV7-9	.	.	TGTGCCAGCAGCTCCTATATGGTAGCAGGGACCACCTACGAGCAGTACTTC	CASSSYMVAGTTYEQYF
TRBJ1-1	TRBV27	.	.	TGTGCCAGCAGTCCCCCCGGGACTGTCGCTTTCTTT	CASSPPGTVAFF
TRBJ2-2	TRBV7-2	few	.	TGTGCCAGCAGCTCCACCCGCCGACAGAACACCGGGGAGCTGTTTTTT	CASSSTRRQNTGELFF
TRBJ2-3	TRBV20-1	.	TRBD1	TGCAGTGCGACGACAGGGCCAGATACGCAGTATTTT	CSATTGPDTQYF
TRBJ1-2	TRBV20-1	.	.	TGCAGTGCTAGAGTGACAGGACTTCTCGATTATGGCTACACCTTC	CSARVTGLLDYGYTF
TRBJ1-2	TRBV28	.	TRBD1	TGTGCCAGCAGTCTCCCGGGACAGGGGTATGGCTACACCTTC	CASSLPGQGYGYTF
TRBJ2-3	TRBV7-2	.	TRBD2	TGTGCCAGCAGCTTAGCACCCGGGGGGGCCAGAGATACGCAGTATTTT	CASSLAPGGARDTQYF
TRBJ1-6	TRBV6-2/TRBV6-3	.	.	TGTGCCAGCCAGGGGTCCCATAATTCACCCCTCCACTTT	CASQGSHNSPLHF
TRBJ1-6	TRBV12-3/TRBV12-4	once	.	TGTGCCACGTCCCCAGGGGACGGGTCACCCCTCCACTTT	CATSPGDGSPLHF
TRBJ1-2	TRBV7-3	.	.	TGTGCCAGCAGCTCCGGAGCTAACTATGGCTACACCTTC	CASSSGANYGYTF
TRBJ1-1	TRBV5-1	.	TRBD1	TGCGCCAGCAGCTTGACAGGGGGCTACACTGAAGCTTTCTTT	CASSLTGGYTEAFF
TRBJ2-2	TRBV10-3	.	TRBD2	TGTGCCATCAGTGATGGACTAGCGGGACAAGCCGGGGAGCTGTTTTTT	CAISDGLAGQAGELFF
TRBJ1-2	TRBV20-1	few	.	TGCAGTGCGGAAAAGACGGCCAACAAGGTCTATGGCTACACCTTC	CSAEKTANKVYGYTF
TRBJ2-7	TRBV24-1	.	.	TGTGCCACCAGTGATGCCGCGTCCTACGAGCAGTACTTC	CATSDAASYEQYF
TRBJ2-5	TRBV2	few	.	TGTGCCAGCGTGGCGGACCGCCAAGAGACCCAGTACTTC	CASVADRQETQYF
TRBJ1-5	TRBV20-1	.	.	TGCAGTGCTGGTGGGACGGCCGATGGCAATCAGCCCCAGCATTTT	CSAGGTADGNQPQHF
TRBJ1-2	TRBV6-1	few	.	TGTGCCAGCAGTCCTAGTTACAGGGTCCCCTATGGCTACACCTTC	CASSPSYRVPYGYTF
TRBJ1-6	TRBV20-1	few	.	TGCAGTGCTTGGGACGGTCTGAAACCCCTCCACTTT	CSAWDGLKPLHF
TRBJ1-1	TRBV30	few	.	TGTGCCTGGAGTCCGGGACCGGGACAAAGGGGAGGCACTGAAGCTTTCTTT	CAWSPGPGQRGGTEAFF
TRBJ2-7	TRBV20-1	.	.	TGCAGTGCCTCCCGGGAGTACTCCTACGAGCAGTACTTC	CSASREYSYEQYF
TRBJ1-1	TRBV20-1	.	TRBD1	TGCAGTGCTAGAAGTTACAGGGGGGAGAACACTGAAGCTTTCTTT	CSARSYRGENTEAFF
TRBJ1-1	TRBV4-1	.	.	TGCGCCAGCAGCCACCCCCGGACAGTACTGAACACTGAAGCTTTCTTT	CASSHPRTVLNTEAFF
TRBJ1-6	TRBV5-8	.	.	TGTGCCACCCTCCGGGGCCGGCTCTATAATTCACCCCTCCACTTT	CATLRGRLYNSPLHF
TRBJ2-1	TRBV15	.	.	TGTGCCACCAGCAGAGATCTGGGGGGGCGTGAGCAGTTCTTC	CATSRDLGGREQFF
TRBJ1-1	TRBV20-1	.	.	TGCAGTGCTAGAAGGGCAGGGAGGGGTGAAGCTTTCTTT	CSARRAGRGEAFF
TRBJ2-5	TRBV12-3/TRBV12-4	.	TRBD2	TGTGCCAGCACCCGAGCGGGGGGGCAAGAGACCCAGTACTTC	CASTRAGGQETQYF
TRBJ2-2	TRBV4-2	.	TRBD2	TGTGCCAGCAGCCAGGTGGGACTAGCGGGTCCCGGGGAGCTGTTTTTT	CASSQVGLAGPGELFF
TRBJ1-6	TRBV7-2	few	.	TGTGCCACCCGCGCTGGGGGGCCAGGTTCACCCCTCCACTTT	CATRAGGPGSPLHF
TRBJ1-5	TRBV12-3/TRBV12-4	.	.	TGTGCCAGCAGCATTAACTCGCCGGATCAGCCCCAGCATTTT	CASSINSPDQPQHF
TRBJ1-1	TRBV28	.	.	TGTGCCAGCACAACTAACACTGAAGCTTTCTTT	CASTTNTEAFF
TRBJ1-2	TRBV6-1	.	.	TGTGCCAGCAGTGGCCAGGGCTATGGCTACACCTTC	CASSGQGYGYTF
TRBJ1-2	TRBV20-1	few	TRBD1	TGCAGTGCTAGAGATTATTCGGGACAGGTTTATGGCTACACCTTC	CSARDYSGQVYGYTF
TRBJ2-1	TRBV20-1	.	TRBD2	TGCAGTGCTAGTGGGAATAGCGGGAGGTGGGATGAGCAGTTCTTC	CSASGNSGRWDEQFF
TRBJ1-3	TRBV20-1	.	.	TGCAGTGCTAGAGTCCCAGGTTCAAACACCATATATTTT	CSARVPGSNTIYF
TRBJ1-2	TRBV12-3/TRBV12-4	.	.	TGTGCCAGCAGTTTAATCTCTCCGAACTATGGCTACACCTTC	CASSLISPNYGYTF
TRBJ2-6	TRBV27	.	.	TGTGCCAGCAGTGCACTCTCTGGGGCCAACGTCCTGACTTTC	CASSALSGANVLTF
TRBJ2-5	TRBV20-1	once	TRBD1	TGCAGTGCTATGACAGGGGCCCAAGAGACCCAGTACTTC	CSAMTGAQETQYF
TRBJ2-3	TRBV6-1	once	TRBD1	TGTGCCAGCAGCCCGGGACAGGGGGCAGATACGCAGTATTTT	CASSPGQGADTQYF
TRBJ1-5	TRBV2	.	TRBD1	TGTGCCAGCAGCTATGGGGGACAGGGGAACAATCAGCCCCAGCATTTT	CASSYGGQGNNQPQHF
TRBJ2-5	TRBV20-1	.	.	TGCAGTGCCGCCCGGGACACTCGGGCGGAGACCCAGTACTTC	CSAARDTRAETQYF
TRBJ1-5	TRBV6-2/TRBV6-3	few	.	TGTGCCAGCAGGGAGGGGAATCAGCCCCAGCATTTT	CASREGNQPQHF
TRBJ2-1	TRBV19	once	.	TGTGCCAGTAGTATAGATCGCCGGAGGGGTGAGCAGTTCTTC	CASSIDRRRGEQFF
TRBJ2-2	TRBV19	.	.	TGTGCCAGTAGTCCCCGGAACACCGGGGAGCTGTTTTTT	CASSPRNTGELFF
TRBJ2-3	TRBV7-9	.	.	TGTGCCAGCAGCCCCCACAGGGTTAGCACAGATACGCAGTATTTT	CASSPHRVSTDTQYF
TRBJ1-3	TRBV6-1	.	.	TGTGCCATCCAAGGGGGGGACTCTGGAAACACCATATATTTT	CAIQGGDSGNTIYF
TRBJ1-1	TRBV7-2	.	.	TGTGCCAGCAGCTTAGTAGCCGGCTCGAACACTGAAGCTTTCTTT	CASSLVAGSNTEAFF
TRBJ2-7	TRBV20-1	few	.	TGCAGTGCTACAAAACCTCCAGGAGACCTCTCCGCCTACGAGCAGTACTTC	CSATKPPGDLSAYEQYF
TRBJ1-1	TRBV12-3/TRBV12-4	.	.	TGTGCCAGCACCTTAGTGGGTGTCGGGTCAGCCGAAGCTTTCTTT	CASTLVGVGSAEAFF
TRBJ1-2	TRBV2	.	TRBD1	TGTGCCAGCAGAGAAGTTTCGACCGGACAGGGGCTACATGGCTACACCTTC	CASREVSTGQGLHGYTF